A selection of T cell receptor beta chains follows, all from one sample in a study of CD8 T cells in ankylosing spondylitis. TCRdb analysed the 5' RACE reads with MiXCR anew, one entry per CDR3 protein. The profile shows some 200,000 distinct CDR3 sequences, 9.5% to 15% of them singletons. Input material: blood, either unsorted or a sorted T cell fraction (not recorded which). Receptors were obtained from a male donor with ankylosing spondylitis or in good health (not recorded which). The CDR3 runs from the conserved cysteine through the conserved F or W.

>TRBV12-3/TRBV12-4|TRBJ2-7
CASSLAGQNEQYF
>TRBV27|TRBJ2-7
CASSWTGSYEQYF
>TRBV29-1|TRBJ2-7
CSVGRPGTYEQYF
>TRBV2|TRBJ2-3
CASSDAGDDTQYF
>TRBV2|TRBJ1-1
CASSELGKAFF
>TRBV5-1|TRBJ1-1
CASREGDTEAFF
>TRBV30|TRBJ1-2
CAGRQGDGYTF
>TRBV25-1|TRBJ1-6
CASSDYRDRRDSPLHF
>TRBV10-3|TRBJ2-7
CAAGSGTSSYEQYF
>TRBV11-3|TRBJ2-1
CASSSRGRGGWSEQFF
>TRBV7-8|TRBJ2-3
CASSLLTDTQYF
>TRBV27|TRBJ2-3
CASSPTSGGQDTQYF
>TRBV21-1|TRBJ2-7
CASNVRESRDSSFYEQYF
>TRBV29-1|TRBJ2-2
CSVAGGLMNTGELFF
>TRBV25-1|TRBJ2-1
CASSEVSYNEQFF
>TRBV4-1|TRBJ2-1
CASSQDQLAGGEQFF
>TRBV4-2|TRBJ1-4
CASSQDEGPNEKLFF
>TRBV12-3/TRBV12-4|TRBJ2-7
CASSSELGPGAYEQYF
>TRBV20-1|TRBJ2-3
CSALPGARDTQYF
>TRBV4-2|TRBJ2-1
CASSQFLYRDTSSYNEQFF
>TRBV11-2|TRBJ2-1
CASRAGLASNEQFF
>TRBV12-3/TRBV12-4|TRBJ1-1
CASSQGSTEAFF
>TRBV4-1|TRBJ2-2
CASSQDQDSLPAGELFF
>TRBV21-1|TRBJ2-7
CASSKESRQSYEQYF
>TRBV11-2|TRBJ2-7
CASRRDGPYEQYF
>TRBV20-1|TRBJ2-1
CSAGHLAGGYYNEQFF
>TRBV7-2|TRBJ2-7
CASSLPRTGVNYEQYF
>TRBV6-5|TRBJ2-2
CASSYLTQAGELFF
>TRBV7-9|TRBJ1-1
CATGTGRGRDTEAFF
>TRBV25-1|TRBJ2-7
CASSAPGTASTEQYF
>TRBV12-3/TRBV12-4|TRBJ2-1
CASRWTSPFNEQFF
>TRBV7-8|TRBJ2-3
CASSLQPSGIWTDTQYF
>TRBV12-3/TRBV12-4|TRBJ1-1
CASSLQGQNTEAFF
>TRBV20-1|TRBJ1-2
CSAPGTSGGGYTF
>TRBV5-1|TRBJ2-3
CASSALAGGNTDTQYF
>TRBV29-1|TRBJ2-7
CSVEERPYEQYF
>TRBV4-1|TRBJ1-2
CASSQSTGILGYTF
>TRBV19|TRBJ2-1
CASSIEGLSSYNEQFF
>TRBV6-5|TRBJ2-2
CASSYPGQGADANTGELFF
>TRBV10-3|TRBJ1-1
CAISDPGQGYTEAFF
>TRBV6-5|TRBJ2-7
CASSYSSGALYEQYF
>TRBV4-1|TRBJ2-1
CASSFSIANEQFF
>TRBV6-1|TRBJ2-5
CASSLQLGIQETQYF
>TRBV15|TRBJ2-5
CATSTRGLETQYF
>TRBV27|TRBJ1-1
CASSLTGTSTEAFF
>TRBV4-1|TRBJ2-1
CASSQDQHNEQFF
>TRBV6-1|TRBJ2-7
CASSLGRVPYEQYF
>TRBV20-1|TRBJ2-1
CSASGSAEGFLVNEQFF